This entry lists 15 T cell receptor beta chains sequenced from one sample in a study of T cell responses to AZD1222 COVID-19 vaccine. TCRdb keeps only in-frame clones here, not all; method: immunoSEQ multiplex PCR. The sample lists roughly 150,000 clones, about 91% occurring once. Here the sequenced sample was peripheral blood, taken on day 0 of AZD1222 vaccination. Source of these receptors: an adult in good health.

The genes are TRBV3-1 (or the pseudogene TRBV3-2) and TRBJ2-7, with a possible D match to TRBD2 (6 bases). The V gene's germline CDR1 is LGHDT and CDR2 YNNKEL (reference sequence). With 9 bases removed from V and 3 bases from J, the gap between germline ends came to 9 bases. This CDR3 spans 11 amino acids. CDR3: CASSGFYEQYF. CDR3 coding DNA: TGTGCCAGTAGCGGATTCTACGAGCAGTACTTC.

The V and J genes are TRBV5-4 and TRBJ1-4; D ambiguous. The V end was cut by 0 bases, the J end by 0 bases, with 6 bases between. The CDR3 loop spans 15 amino acids. Germline V lookup: CDR1 SGHNT, CDR2 YYREEE (reference sequence). The CDR3 region is CASSLDGTTNEKLFF. As DNA, the CDR3 is TGTGCCAGCAGCTTGGACGGTACAACTAATGAAAAACTGTTTTTT.

A single count supports this clone. The chain carries TRBV18 and TRBJ2-3, with D uncertain. Germline values: CDR1 KGHSH, CDR2 LQKENI. V was shortened by 4 bases and J by 6 bases, with 17 bases between the two germline ends. The CDR3 has 15 amino acids. The CDR3 protein is CASSLPRTVGDTQYF. The CDR3 nucleotides are TGTGCCAGCTCACTGCCTCGGACCGTCGGGGATACGCAGTATTTT.

CDR3 nucleotide sequence: TGTGCCAGCAGCCCGGGGGGGTCCTATAATTCACCCCTCCACTTT. This sequence encodes CASSPGGSYNSPLHF. The rearrangement links TRBV28 to TRBJ1-6; the D gene is possibly TRBD1 (5 bases). In germline, CDR1 is MDHEN, CDR2 SYDVKM. V lost 6 bases to trimming and J lost 1 base, with 10 bases between them. The CDR3 length is 15 residues.

The V and J genes are TRBV5-6 and TRBJ2-5; no definite D call. This CDR3 spans 11 amino acids. Trimming left V 5 bases short and J 5 bases short, with 7 bases between. Germline CDR1 SGHDT, CDR2 YYEEEE. The CDR3 sequence is CASRDRETQYF. As DNA, the CDR3 is TGTGCCAGCAGGGATAGGGAGACCCAGTACTTC.

This rearrangement joins TRBV11-2 to TRBJ1-4; D is unresolved. The CDR3 consists of 15 residues. Per germline, CDR1 SGHAT and CDR2 FQNNGV. V dropped 4 bases and J dropped 0 bases, with 9 bases sitting between them. In DNA form, the CDR3 reads TGTGCCAGCAGCTCTACCGGGTCAACTAATGAAAAACTGTTTTTT. Amino acid sequence: CASSSTGSTNEKLFF.

This sequence joins TRBV19 and TRBJ1-6; D possibly corresponds to TRBD1 (6 bases). From germline, CDR1 is LNHDA and CDR2 SQIVND (reference sequence). The CDR3 is 13 amino acids. The germline V and J ends were trimmed by 4 bases and 9 bases, with 10 bases remaining between them. The DNA of the CDR3 is TGTGCCAGTAGTAGCCAGGGGACTTCACCCCTCCACTTT. This translates into CASSSQGTSPLHF.

This chain connects TRBV6-2 or TRBV6-3 to TRBJ1-6; D gene uncertain. The CDR3 is made up of 15 amino acids. Germline-derived CDR1 and CDR2 are MNHEY and SVGEGT. Trimming left V 0 bases short and J 6 bases short, with 9 bases between. CDR3 protein: CASSYSATSNSPLHF. CDR3 DNA sequence: TGTGCCAGCAGTTACTCGGCGACGAGTAATTCACCCCTCCACTTT.

The chain is built from TRBV6-5 and TRBJ2-5; D is tentatively TRBD1 or TRBD2 (5 bases each). Trimming took 2 bases from V and 9 from J, leaving 13 bases between them. Germline assignment: CDR1 MNHEY and CDR2 SVGAGI. CDR3 length equals 13 residues. The CDR3 spells CASSYGLPRAQYF. The CDR3 bases are TGTGCCAGCAGTTACGGACTGCCCAGGGCCCAGTACTTC.

The chain is built from TRBV19 and TRBJ1-2; 10 bases match TRBD1. CDR1 LNHDA and CDR2 SQIVND come from the germline V gene (reference sequence). The CDR3 has 15 residues. The V gene end was trimmed by 4 bases and the J gene end by 8 bases; junction bases not matched to a gene: 10. CDR3 residues: CASSRDRDRGLGYTF. The CDR3 DNA follows: TGTGCCAGTAGTAGAGACCGGGACAGGGGCCTGGGCTACACCTTC.

A remark on this clone: Other DNA sequences in the sample encode the same CDR3. The gene calls are TRBV30 and TRBJ1-5; the match to TRBD1 covers 8 bases. Germline-derived CDR1 and CDR2 are GTSNPN and SVGIG (reference sequence). The CDR3 contains 14 residues. J was trimmed by 2 bases and V by 3 bases; bases with no gene match: 3. CDR3: CAWRQTGGNQPQHF. The CDR3 coding sequence is TGTGCCTGGAGGCAGACAGGGGGCAATCAGCCCCAGCATTTT.

J is TRBJ1-1 and V is TRBV11-2, with 7 bases matching TRBD1. The CDR3 is 13 amino acids. V was pared by 4 bases and J by 5 bases, with 4 bases of the junction left unmatched. The V gene's germline CDR1 is SGHAT and CDR2 FQNNGV. The CDR3 loop is CASSSTGFTEAFF. CDR3 nucleotide sequence: TGTGCCAGCAGCTCGACAGGGTTTACTGAAGCTTTCTTT.

The table lists this clone with a few counts. This chain joins TRBV6-5 and TRBJ1-1, with D maybe TRBD1 (6 bases). CDR1 and CDR2 (germline): MNHEY, SVGAGI. This CDR3 region has 14 residues. V lost 8 bases to trimming and J lost 5 bases, with 18 bases between them. As DNA, the CDR3 is TGTGCCAGCCGAGGATTCAGGGGAGGGACTGAAGCTTTCTTT. This translates into CASRGFRGGTEAFF.

J is TRBJ1-5 and V is TRBV3-1 (or the pseudogene TRBV3-2); D not certain. V lost 0 bases and J lost 0, with 12 bases in between. This CDR3 has 17 amino acids. CDR1 is LGHDT, CDR2 YNNKEL, per germline (reference sequence). CDR3 in amino acids: CASSQDWSRRSNQPQHF. For the CDR3, the DNA is TGTGCCAGCAGCCAAGATTGGTCTCGCCGTAGCAATCAGCCCCAGCATTTT.

To note about this clone: Since no conserved phenylalanine or tryptophan closes the CDR3, a read error is the likely cause. The DNA is left out, because the CDR3 cannot be placed on it with certainty; the CDR3 is given as TCRdb lists it. The gene calls are TRBV28 and TRBJ1-2. Inclusive of both ends, the CDR3 amounts to 11 amino acids. Germline lookup yields CDR1 MDHEN and CDR2 SYDVKM. CDR3 sequence reads: CATGTGYGLLL.